This TCR beta chain was profiled in a study of regulatory T cells in long-lasting Graves disease. At the level of the study: More than 5 years of antithyroid drugs with positive TSH receptor antibodies defined persistent Graves' disease.

Trimming shortened V by 4 bases and J by 3 bases, and 10 bases separated the two germline ends. CDR3 size: 15 residues. Germline V lookup: CDR1 LNHNV, CDR2 YYDKDF (reference sequence). Only a few counts were recorded for this clonotype. What it recognizes is unknown. Library construction for TCR beta used iRepertoire HTBI primers and Arm-PCR of CDR3 regions. Using its own MiXCR run on the multiplex PCR reads, TCRdb lists one record per CDR3 protein. The sample records 350,000 to 500,000 distinct CDR3 sequences, around 20% being singletons. Documented time point: persistent/refractory GD, antithyroid drugs over 5 years with positive TRAb. PBMCs were the source of the RNA used for TCR sequencing. Findings of the study overall: TCR diversity was lower in persistent Graves' patients than in newly diagnosed ones. Favored usage of TRBV28, TRBJ1-2 and TRBJ2-5 was recorded in persistent disease.

The rearrangement joins TRBV15 to TRBJ1-6, with D possibly being TRBD1 (5 bases). Sequences were derived from peripheral blood mononuclear cells (PBMCs), sampled when the disease was refractory, from a patient treated with antithyroid drugs. The TCR sequence derives from a female donor with Graves disease. Here the CDR3 reads CATSTRRDYNSPLHF. The CDR3 nucleotides are TGTGCCACCAGCACCCGCAGGGACTATAATTCACCCCTCCACTTT.